This TCR beta chain appears in the sequencing data of a study of blood T cell repertoires in COVID-19. Only in-frame clones appear in the TCRdb table, and some are missing; sequencing was by immunoSEQ multiplex PCR. The table lists roughly 210,000 clones, less than 90% of them singletons. This CDR3 region has 14 residues. Trimming removed 4 bases from V and 1 base from J; junction bases left unmatched: 4. Germline V gives CDR1 SGHKS, CDR2 YYEKEE (reference sequence). The sequencing sample was made of peripheral blood. This TCR was sampled from an elderly woman with COVID-19, enrolled during active disease. The rearrangement joins TRBV5-5 to TRBJ2-5, with 7 bases identical to TRBD1. The CDR3 DNA sequence: TGTGCCAGCAGCCGGGGACAGAGCCAAGAGACCCAGTACTTC. It translates to CASSRGQSQETQYF.